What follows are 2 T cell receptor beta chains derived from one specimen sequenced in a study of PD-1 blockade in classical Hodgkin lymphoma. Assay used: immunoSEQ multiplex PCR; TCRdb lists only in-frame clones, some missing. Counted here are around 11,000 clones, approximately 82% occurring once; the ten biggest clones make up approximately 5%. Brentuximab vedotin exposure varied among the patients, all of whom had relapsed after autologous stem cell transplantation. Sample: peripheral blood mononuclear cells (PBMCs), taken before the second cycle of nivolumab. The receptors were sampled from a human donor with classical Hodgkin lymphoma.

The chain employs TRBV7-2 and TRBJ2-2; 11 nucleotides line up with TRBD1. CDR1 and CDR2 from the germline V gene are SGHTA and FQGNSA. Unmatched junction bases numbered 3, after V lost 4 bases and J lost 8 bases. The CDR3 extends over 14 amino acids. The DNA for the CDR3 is TGTGCCAGCAGCTCCGGACAGGGGGCTGGGGAGCTGTTTTTT. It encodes CASSSGQGAGELFF.

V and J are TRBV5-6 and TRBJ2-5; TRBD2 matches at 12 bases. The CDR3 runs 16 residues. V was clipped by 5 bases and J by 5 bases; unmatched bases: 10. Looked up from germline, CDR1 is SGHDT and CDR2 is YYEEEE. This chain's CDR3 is CASRTLAGGPFETQYF. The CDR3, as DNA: TGTGCCAGCAGAACTCTAGCGGGAGGGCCTTTTGAGACCCAGTACTTC.